Below, 19 T cell receptor beta chains from the same sample are listed, as sequenced in a study of T-cell memory formation after mild COVID-19. From the 5' RACE reads, TCRdb called clonotypes with MiXCR, one entry per CDR3 protein. The sample lists 130,000 to 150,000 distinct CDR3 sequences; 5.5% to 7% were seen once. Sequencing was done on a sample of PBMCs or a T cell subset sorted from them (not recorded which). The receptors were gathered from an adult woman who had mild COVID-19 (a few samples of this study predate the infection). Cell type and time point are not known.

The genes are TRBV19 and TRBJ2-1; D is perhaps TRBD2 (6 bases). The CDR3 is 14 residues long. CDR1 is LNHDA, CDR2 SQIVND, per germline (reference sequence). The V end was cut by 7 bases, the J end by 11 bases, with 21 bases between. CDR3 DNA sequence: TGTGCCAGTACCACCGCCAGCGGGCCTTCTAAGCAGTTCTTC. Translated, it gives CASTTASGPSKQFF.

The genes are TRBV4-2 and TRBJ2-2; D unresolved. From germline, CDR1 is LGHNA and CDR2 YNFKEQ. CDR3 length: 15 residues. V lost 5 bases and J lost 5, with 15 bases in between. The CDR3 protein is CASSDHVAYTGELFF. CDR3 in DNA: TGTGCCAGCAGCGATCACGTAGCCTATACCGGGGAGCTGTTTTTT.

The V gene is TRBV3-1, the J gene TRBJ1-5; the D is unclear. CDR1 LGHDT and CDR2 YNNKEL come from the germline V gene (reference sequence). The V and J ends lost 0 bases and 6 bases respectively, with 6 bases between them. This CDR3 has 13 residues. Written as DNA, the CDR3 is TGTGCCAGCAGCCAAGATCTTTCTCAGCCCCAGCATTTT. Encoded protein: CASSQDLSQPQHF.

This clonotype has just a few counts. This chain connects TRBV4-1 to TRBJ1-3; D not certain. Trimming left V 1 base short and J 6 bases short, with 13 bases between. This CDR3 has 15 residues. Germline lookup yields CDR1 MGHRA and CDR2 YSYEKL. CDR3 region: CASSQVGARLNTIYF. Here the CDR3 DNA reads TGCGCCAGCAGCCAAGTAGGTGCCAGGTTAAACACCATATATTTT.

This clonotype was seen a handful of times. Written as DNA, the CDR3 is TGTGCCAGCAGTTTAATGCCAGCCTCCTTTTATGGCTACACCTTC. Its protein is CASSLMPASFYGYTF. The V call is TRBV12-3 or TRBV12-4, the J call TRBJ1-2; no reliable D call. CDR3 length: 15 residues. V lost 2 bases and J lost 5, with 15 bases in between.

This clonotype was observed at least ten times. DNA for the CDR3: TGTGCCAGCAGTTATGCCTCGGCAGGGAACACTGAAGCTTTCTTT. Its protein is CASSYASAGNTEAFF. This chain connects TRBV6-2 or TRBV6-3 to TRBJ1-1; no clear D. From germline, CDR1 is MNHEY and CDR2 SVGEGT. CDR3 length: 15 amino acids. Trimming took 3 bases from V and 1 from J, leaving 12 bases between them.

This clonotype has at least ten counts. CDR3 residues: CASSYTGEDGYTF. The CDR3 DNA sequence: TGCGCCAGCAGCTATACAGGGGAGGATGGCTACACCTTC. The rearrangement links TRBV5-1 to TRBJ1-2; 7 nucleotides match TRBD1. The J segment lost 6 bases and the V segment lost 3 bases, leaving 5 bases of the junction unmatched. CDR1 SGHRS and CDR2 YFSETQ come from the germline V gene. The CDR3 contains 13 residues.

This clonotype was seen ten or more times. This chain joins TRBV29-1 and TRBJ1-1; TRBD1 aligns across 10 bases. The CDR3 runs to 14 residues. V was clipped by 4 bases and J by 3 bases; unmatched bases: 5. Germline V gives CDR1 SQVTM, CDR2 ANQGSEA. CDR3 in amino acids: CSVVRQGAYTEAFF. The CDR3 DNA follows: TGCAGCGTTGTGAGACAGGGGGCTTACACTGAAGCTTTCTTT.

The rearrangement joins TRBV24-1 to TRBJ2-5, with 12 bases lining up with TRBD2. The CDR3 runs 15 residues. Germline lookup yields CDR1 KGHDR and CDR2 SFDVKD. The V segment lost 7 bases and the J segment 5 bases; nucleotides outside the gene matches: 7. The CDR3 sequence: CATSDTSGGMETQYF. The CDR3 nucleotides read TGTGCCACCAGCGATACTAGCGGGGGGATGGAGACCCAGTACTTC.

This sequence joins TRBV30 and TRBJ1-1; TRBD1 agrees at 7 bases. The germline V gene has CDR1 GTSNPN and CDR2 SVGIG (reference sequence). V dropped 4 bases and J dropped 6; count of bases not matched to a gene: 8. This CDR3 has 13 residues. The CDR3 sequence: CAWNIDRVAEAFF. The CDR3 DNA reads TGTGCCTGGAACATAGACAGGGTTGCTGAAGCTTTCTTT.

V is TRBV7-2 and J is TRBJ2-1; 9 bases line up with TRBD1. Germline V gene lookup returns CDR1 SGHTA and CDR2 FQGNSA. This CDR3 is 12 amino acids long. The V and J ends lost 6 bases and 12 bases, in that order; junction bases with no gene match: 6. The CDR3 loop is CASRAGTGMQFF. The CDR3, as DNA: TGTGCCAGCAGAGCCGGGACAGGGATGCAGTTCTTC.

This clonotype occurred a few times. In DNA, the CDR3 is TGCGCCAGCAGCCATGGGACTAGCGGGGGGTCAGATACGCAGTATTTT. Translated, it gives CASSHGTSGGSDTQYF. This rearrangement joins TRBV5-1 to TRBJ2-3; 15 bases are a match to TRBD2. CDR1 is SGHRS and CDR2 is YFSETQ in the germline V gene. V gave up 4 bases and J gave up 4 bases; unmatched junction bases: 4. The CDR3 sequence is 16 residues long.

The sample holds a few counts of this clonotype. The chain is built from TRBV3-1 and TRBJ1-2; 9 bases agree with TRBD1. The CDR3 is 14 amino acids. V shed 7 bases, J shed 0 bases, and the junction held 3 bases outside the gene matches. From germline, CDR1 is LGHDT and CDR2 YNNKEL (reference sequence). The CDR3 is CASTRTGANYGYTF. In DNA form, the CDR3 reads TGTGCCAGCACCCGGACAGGGGCTAACTATGGCTACACCTTC.

This clonotype was counted between two and nine times. This rearrangement joins TRBV4-1 to TRBJ2-4, with D unclear. Germline V gene lookup returns CDR1 MGHRA and CDR2 YSYEKL. V lost 0 bases, J lost 9 bases, and 15 bases lay in between. CDR3 length: 15 amino acids. This chain's CDR3 is CASSQDSQRMAIQYF. The CDR3 DNA sequence: TGCGCCAGCAGCCAAGATTCGCAGAGGATGGCCATTCAGTACTTC.

This chain joins TRBV7-3 and TRBJ1-1, with 10 bases lining up with TRBD1. Germline V gene data show CDR1 as SGHTA and CDR2 as FQGTGA. V was pared by 5 bases and J by 0 bases, with 6 bases of the junction left unmatched. The CDR3 runs 16 residues. CDR3 sequence (DNA): TGTGCCAGCAGCCCGACGGGACAGGGGATGAACACTGAAGCTTTCTTT. Its translation is CASSPTGQGMNTEAFF.

The chain recombines TRBV20-1 with TRBJ1-5; D is perhaps TRBD1 (5 bases). Trimming removed 2 bases at V and 0 bases at J, with 11 bases between. Germline V gene sequence: CDR1 DFQATT, CDR2 SNEGSKA (reference sequence). The CDR3 contains 15 residues. The DNA for the CDR3 is TGCAGTGCTAGAAAAGACAGTTATAGCAATCAGCCCCAGCATTTT. It is translated as CSARKDSYSNQPQHF.

This clonotype was seen repeatedly, ten times or more. The chain links TRBV6-2 or TRBV6-3 to TRBJ2-1; D perhaps matches TRBD2 (6 bases). The CDR3 spans 13 residues. Germline V gene lookup returns CDR1 MNHEY and CDR2 SVGEGT. Trimming stripped 6 bases from V and 7 bases from J, with 13 bases between. The DNA of the CDR3 is TGTGCCAGCAGCCTCCGAGCGGGTAATGAGCAGTTCTTC. This sequence encodes CASSLRAGNEQFF.

The chain carries TRBV12-3 or TRBV12-4 and TRBJ1-1; tentative D call: TRBD1 (5 bases). The CDR3 consists of 16 residues. V was trimmed by 6 bases and J by 0 bases, leaving 17 bases between them. CDR3 bases: TGTGCCAGCAGATACGTCCCGGCGGGGGTGAACACTGAAGCTTTCTTT. The encoded protein is CASRYVPAGVNTEAFF.

The table lists this clonotype with a few counts. The chain couples TRBV10-3 to TRBJ2-7; 10 bases match TRBD2. The V gene end was trimmed by 2 bases and the J gene end by 6 bases; junction bases not matched to a gene: 1. Germline V gives CDR1 ENHRY, CDR2 SYGVKD. This CDR3 is built from 13 residues. The CDR3 spells CAISEGLAAEQYF. The CDR3 bases are TGTGCCATCAGTGAGGGACTAGCGGCCGAGCAGTACTTC.